The 20 T cell receptor beta chains below all came from one sample that was sequenced in a study of patients and donors after allogeneic stem cell transplantation. TCRdb used MiXCR to reprocess the RT-PCR reads, holding one entry per CDR3 protein. The data hold under 200,000 distinct CDR3 sequences, with approximately 22% observed a single time. The source material was blood, either unsorted or a sorted T cell fraction (not recorded which). The receptors stem from a human donor who was either an allogeneic HSCT recipient or a stem cell or donor lymphocyte infusion donor (not recorded which). It is not recorded whose cells these are; they may come from a transplant donor.

The CDR3 region is CASSQGALMQETQYF. As DNA, the CDR3 is TGCGCCAGCAGCCAAGGAGCCTTAATGCAGGAGACCCAGTACTTC. The rearrangement links TRBV4-3 to TRBJ2-5; D ambiguous. Germline loops: CDR1 LGHNA, CDR2 YSLEER. The CDR3 extends over 15 amino acids. Between the trimmed V and J ends, which lost 1 base and 5 bases, there was a span of 14 bases.

The chain links TRBV7-4 to TRBJ1-5; 7 nucleotides agree with TRBD1. The trim removed 3 bases at V and 5 bases at J, leaving 10 bases unmatched. The CDR3 sequence is 16 residues long. The germline V gene has CDR1 SGHVT and CDR2 SQSDAQ. CDR3 in amino acids: CASSFADRVIDQPQHF. CDR3 nucleotides: TGTGCCAGCAGCTTTGCAGACAGGGTAATTGATCAGCCCCAGCATTTT.

This clonotype was counted many times. The rearrangement links TRBV20-1 to TRBJ1-6; TRBD1 aligns across 9 bases. V lost 0 bases to trimming and J lost 0 bases; unmatched junction nucleotides: 9. CDR3 length: 19 residues. Looked up from germline, CDR1 is DFQATT and CDR2 is SNEGSKA (reference sequence). The CDR3 region is CSARDERDRDYSYNSPLHF. DNA of the CDR3: TGCAGTGCTAGAGATGAGCGGGACAGGGATTACTCCTATAATTCACCCCTCCACTTT.

The chain combines TRBV20-1 with TRBJ2-1; no definite D call. This CDR3 comprises 10 residues. V was cut by 5 bases and J by 5 bases, with 4 bases left in between. Germline lookup yields CDR1 DFQATT and CDR2 SNEGSKA (reference sequence). This CDR3 reads CSALNNEQFF. The CDR3 DNA is TGCAGTGCTTTAAACAATGAGCAGTTCTTC.

This clonotype was counted only a few times. The chain carries TRBV20-1 and TRBJ2-1; 7 bases align to TRBD2. V was clipped by 1 base and J by 0 bases; unmatched bases: 6. The V gene's germline CDR1 is DFQATT and CDR2 SNEGSKA (reference sequence). The CDR3 loop spans 16 amino acids. In DNA form, the CDR3 reads TGCAGTGCTAGAGGCGCACCGGGAGGCTCCTACAATGAGCAGTTCTTC. Residues: CSARGAPGGSYNEQFF.

This clonotype was found a few times. The rearrangement joins TRBV6-5 to TRBJ1-2; D is perhaps TRBD1 (6 bases). V lost 5 bases and J lost 0, with 19 bases in between. The CDR3 loop spans 17 amino acids. CDR1 and CDR2 from the germline V gene are MNHEY and SVGAGI. Here the CDR3 reads CASSQRGFTLPNYGYTF. In nucleotides, the CDR3 is TGTGCCAGCAGTCAGAGGGGGTTCACCTTACCTAACTATGGCTACACCTTC.

This clonotype came up a few times. This rearrangement joins TRBV6-1 to TRBJ1-2; TRBD1 aligns across 8 bases. CDR3 length: 14 amino acids. V lost 6 bases, J lost 8 bases, and 11 bases stayed unmatched. CDR1 MNHNS and CDR2 SASEGT come from the germline V gene. The CDR3 coding sequence is TGTGCCAGCAGCGGCCCAGGGGGCTATGGAGGCTACACCTTC. Amino acid sequence: CASSGPGGYGGYTF.

J is TRBJ1-2 and V is TRBV5-5; D is possibly TRBD1 (5 bases). Trimming cost V 6 bases and J 4 bases, with 28 bases left between them. CDR3 length equals 18 residues. Germline CDR1 is SGHKS and CDR2 is YYEKEE (reference sequence). CDR3 region: CASTHFKPKTEGLYGYTF. In DNA, the CDR3 is TGTGCCAGCACCCATTTCAAACCTAAGACAGAAGGGCTCTATGGCTACACCTTC.

The table lists this clonotype with a few counts. The chain combines TRBV12-3 or TRBV12-4 with TRBJ2-3; D ambiguous. This CDR3 spans 16 amino acids. Between the trimmed V and J ends, which lost 4 bases and 0 bases, there was a span of 14 bases. The CDR3 protein is CASSYPTTDSTDTQYF. The CDR3 DNA follows: TGTGCCAGCAGTTATCCCACGACGGATAGCACAGATACGCAGTATTTT.

This clonotype was recorded a few times. The chain links TRBV12-3 or TRBV12-4 to TRBJ2-2; no firm D call. V was pared by 3 bases and J by 0 bases, with 11 bases between. The CDR3 spans 16 residues. In DNA form, the CDR3 reads TGTGCCAGCAGTTTCCCTCTTTCAGCGAACACCGGGGAGCTGTTTTTT. Its translation: CASSFPLSANTGELFF.

This chain connects TRBV20-1 to TRBJ2-1, with unresolved D. The germline V gene encodes CDR1 DFQATT and CDR2 SNEGSKA (reference sequence). The CDR3 covers 11 residues. The V and J ends lost 4 bases and 9 bases respectively, with 10 bases between them. CDR3 sequence (DNA): TGCAGTGCTACCCTTGTGGGTGAGCAGTTCTTC. Translated, it gives CSATLVGEQFF.

This chain links TRBV12-3 or TRBV12-4 with TRBJ2-5, with D uncertain. This CDR3 is 11 amino acids long. Trimming pared 5 bases from V and 3 bases from J, leaving 4 bases between. The CDR3 nucleotides are TGTGCCAGCAGTATCGAAGAGACCCAGTACTTC. Translated, it gives CASSIEETQYF.

The chain combines TRBV20-1 with TRBJ2-6; D unresolved. V was clipped by 3 bases and J by 0 bases, with 3 bases between them. CDR1 DFQATT and CDR2 SNEGSKA come from the germline V gene (reference sequence). The CDR3 is 13 amino acids. CDR3 DNA: TGCAGTGCTAGGGACTCTGGGGCCAACGTCCTGACTTTC. This translates into CSARDSGANVLTF.

The chain combines TRBV4-2 with TRBJ1-3, with a weak D call TRBD1 (6 bases). The V gene lost 5 bases and the J gene lost 1 base, with 12 bases spanning the gap. Germline CDR1 is LGHNA and CDR2 is YNFKEQ. The length of the CDR3 is 15 residues. The chain's CDR3 is CASSSTGKSGNTIYF. CDR3 DNA sequence: TGTGCCAGCAGCTCTACAGGGAAATCTGGAAACACCATATATTTT.

V usage is TRBV10-3 and J usage is TRBJ1-6; D gene ambiguous. V was trimmed by 3 bases and J by 8 bases, leaving 11 bases between them. Germline assignment: CDR1 ENHRY and CDR2 SYGVKD. The CDR3 has 14 amino acids. Here the CDR3 reads CAISEPPSHSPLHF. The CDR3 DNA is TGTGCCATCAGTGAACCCCCGAGTCATTCACCCCTCCACTTT.

This clonotype was seen a handful of times. The rearrangement links TRBV6-6 to TRBJ2-1; possibly TRBD1 for D (6 bases). From germline, CDR1 is MNHNY and CDR2 SVGAGI (reference sequence). V lost 6 bases to trimming and J lost 9 bases, with 24 bases between them. The CDR3 runs to 16 residues. The CDR3 bases are TGTGCCAGCAGCGGCTTACGCGTAACAGGGCCCAGTGAGCAGTTCTTC. This translates into CASSGLRVTGPSEQFF.

In its sample, this clonotype was seen a few times. The chain links TRBV3-1 to TRBJ1-2; D remains unclear. The CDR3 runs to 18 residues. CDR1 LGHDT and CDR2 YNNKEL come from the germline V gene (reference sequence). Trimming stripped 0 bases from V and 0 bases from J, with 17 bases between. The CDR3 sequence is CASSQDWQPKPANYGYTF. The CDR3 bases are TGTGCCAGCAGCCAAGATTGGCAGCCGAAACCCGCTAACTATGGCTACACCTTC.

The chain employs TRBV7-9 and TRBJ1-4; D might be TRBD1 (6 bases). Germline CDR1 is SEHNR and CDR2 is FQNEAQ (reference sequence). Trimming took off 3 bases at V and 6 bases at J, with 14 bases between the two ends. The CDR3 contains 15 residues. CDR3 in amino acids: CASSFTGTSDEKLFF. The CDR3, as DNA: TGTGCCAGCAGCTTCACCGGGACATCCGATGAAAAACTGTTTTTT. Full variable domain (missing parts from reference TRBV7-9 and TRBJ1-4): DTGVSQNPRHKITKRGQNVTFRCDPISEHNRLYWYRQTLGQGPEFLTYFQNEAQLEKSRLLSDRFSAERPKGSFSTLEIQRTEQGDSAMYLCASSFTGTSDEKLFFGSGTQLSVL.

This sequence joins TRBV3-1 and TRBJ2-7; D gene uncertain. The CDR3 has 11 amino acids. Germline CDR1 reads LGHDT; CDR2 reads YNNKEL (reference sequence). Trimming left V 6 bases short and J 4 bases short, with 7 bases between. DNA of the CDR3: TGTGCCAGCAGGGGTGATTACGAGCAGTACTTC. Protein product: CASRGDYEQYF.

This clonotype was seen only a few times. The chain carries TRBV4-1 and TRBJ1-1; D is unclear. CDR3 length: 14 amino acids. V dropped 0 bases and J dropped 3 bases, with 8 bases sitting between them. Germline CDR1 and CDR2: MGHRA and YSYEKL. CDR3 residues: CASSQDRTYTEAFF. CDR3 coding DNA: TGCGCCAGCAGCCAAGATCGGACCTACACTGAAGCTTTCTTT.